Below, one T cell receptor (beta chain) is given with its context. Its specificity is unknown. The data were obtained in a study of lymphopenia after photon versus proton radiotherapy. Whole-study results and caveats: Post-nadir diversity loss with photons came from oligoclonal expansion, particularly CD8+ Temra cells. Larger post-nadir TCR diversity loss correlated inversely with survival in deceased patients. Relative stability marked proton patients; photon patients lost diversity and naive cells. Better survival with proton therapy was suggested as possible, not demonstrated.

Some clones are missing from TCRdb's copy, which holds only in-frame ones; the method was immunoSEQ multiplex PCR. This table has 25,000 to 30,000 clones, about four fifths appearing once. The length of the CDR3 is 12 residues. Trimming took 5 bases from V and 5 from J, leaving 10 bases between them. Germline lookup yields CDR1 SGHDT and CDR2 YYEEEE. V is TRBV5-6 and J is TRBJ2-5; the D is unclear. The specimen was peripheral blood, collected from a patient treated with photon-based radiotherapy. The TCR sequence derives from a man aged 50-59 years with gastric cancer. The CDR3 loop reads CASSLMGETQYF. CDR3 nucleotides: TGTGCCAGCAGTTTGATGGGGGAGACCCAGTACTTC. Using reference TRBV5-6 and TRBJ2-5 for the parts outside the CDR3, the full variable domain is DAGVTQSPTHLIKTRGQQVTLRCSPKSGHDTVSWYQQALGQGPQFIFQYYEEEERQRGNFPDRFSGHQFPNYSSELNVNALLLGDSALYLCASSLMGETQYFGPGTRLLVL.